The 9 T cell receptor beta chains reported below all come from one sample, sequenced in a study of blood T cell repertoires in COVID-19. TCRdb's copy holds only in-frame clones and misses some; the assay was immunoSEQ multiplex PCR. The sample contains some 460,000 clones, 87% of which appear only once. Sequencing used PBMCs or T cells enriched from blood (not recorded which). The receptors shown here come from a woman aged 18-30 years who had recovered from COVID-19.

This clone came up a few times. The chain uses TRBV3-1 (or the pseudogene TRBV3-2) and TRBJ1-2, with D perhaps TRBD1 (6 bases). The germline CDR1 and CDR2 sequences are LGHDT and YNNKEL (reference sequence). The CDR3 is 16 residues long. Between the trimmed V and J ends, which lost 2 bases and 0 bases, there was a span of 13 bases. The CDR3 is CASSQFDRRPNYGYTF. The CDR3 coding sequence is TGTGCCAGCAGCCAATTCGACAGGCGACCTAACTATGGCTACACCTTC.

The chain's CDR3 is CAWSLGDEKLFF. The CDR3 DNA reads TGTGCCTGGAGTTTGGGAGACGAAAAACTGTTTTTT. The chain recombines TRBV30 with TRBJ1-4; the D is unclear. The CDR3 runs to 12 residues. With 2 bases removed from V and 8 bases from J, the gap between germline ends came to 9 bases. Germline V gene sequence: CDR1 GTSNPN, CDR2 SVGIG (reference sequence).

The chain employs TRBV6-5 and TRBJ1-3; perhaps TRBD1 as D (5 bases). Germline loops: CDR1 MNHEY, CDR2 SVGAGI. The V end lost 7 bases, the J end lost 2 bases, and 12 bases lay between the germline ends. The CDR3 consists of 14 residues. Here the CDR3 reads CASITGMTGNTIYF. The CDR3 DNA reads TGTGCCAGCATAACAGGAATGACTGGAAACACCATATATTTT.

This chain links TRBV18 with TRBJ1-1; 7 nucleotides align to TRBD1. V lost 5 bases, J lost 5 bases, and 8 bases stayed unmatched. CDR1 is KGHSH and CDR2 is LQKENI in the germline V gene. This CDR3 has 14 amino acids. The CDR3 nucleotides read TGTGCCAGCTCAGATAAACAGGGGACAACTGAAGCTTTCTTT. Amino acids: CASSDKQGTTEAFF. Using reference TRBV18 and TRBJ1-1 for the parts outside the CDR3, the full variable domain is NAGVMQNPRHLVRRRGQEARLRCSPMKGHSHVYWYRQLPEEGLKFMVYLQKENIIDESGMPKERFSAEFPKEGPSILRIQQVVRGDSAAYFCASSDKQGTTEAFFGQGTRLTVV.

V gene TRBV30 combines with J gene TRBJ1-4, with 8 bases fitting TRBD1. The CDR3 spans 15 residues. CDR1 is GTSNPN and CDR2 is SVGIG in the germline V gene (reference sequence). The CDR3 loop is CATLTGVAANEKLFF. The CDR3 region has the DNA TGTGCTACCTTGACAGGGGTAGCGGCTAATGAAAAACTGTTTTTT.

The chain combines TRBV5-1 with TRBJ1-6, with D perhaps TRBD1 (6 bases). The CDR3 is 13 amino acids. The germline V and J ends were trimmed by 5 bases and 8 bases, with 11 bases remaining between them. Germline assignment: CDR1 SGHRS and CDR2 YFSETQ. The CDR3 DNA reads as TGCGCCAGCAGTCGGACAGACGATTCACCCCTCCACTTT. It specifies CASSRTDDSPLHF.

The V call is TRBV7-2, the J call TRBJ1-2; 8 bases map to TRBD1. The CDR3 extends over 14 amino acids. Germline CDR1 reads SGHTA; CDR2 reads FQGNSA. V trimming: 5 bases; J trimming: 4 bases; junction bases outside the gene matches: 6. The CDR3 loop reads CASSPLGQGYGYTF. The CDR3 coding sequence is TGTGCCAGCAGCCCTCTAGGACAGGGCTATGGCTACACCTTC.

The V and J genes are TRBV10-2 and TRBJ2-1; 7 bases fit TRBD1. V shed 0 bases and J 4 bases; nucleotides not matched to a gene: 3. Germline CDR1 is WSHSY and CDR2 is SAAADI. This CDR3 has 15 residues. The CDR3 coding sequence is TGCGCCAGCAGTGAGTCCGGGACAGTGTACAATGAGCAGTTCTTC. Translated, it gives CASSESGTVYNEQFF.

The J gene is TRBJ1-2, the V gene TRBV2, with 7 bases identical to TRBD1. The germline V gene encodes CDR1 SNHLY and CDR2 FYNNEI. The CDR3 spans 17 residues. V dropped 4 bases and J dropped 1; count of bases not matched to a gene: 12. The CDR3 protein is CASSAGTARVGNYGYTF. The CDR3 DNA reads TGTGCCAGCAGTGCTGGGACAGCCAGGGTGGGTAACTATGGCTACACCTTC.